One and the same sample provided the 12 T cell receptor beta chains below, sequenced in a study of shared clonotypes between healthy human individuals. Some clones are missing from TCRdb's copy, which holds only in-frame ones; the method was immunoSEQ multiplex PCR. The repertoire consists of about 680,000 clones, with 90% to 95% occurring once and the leading ten covering 24%. Cells designated naive CD8 were CD45RO-negative and were positively selected for CCR7, with terminally differentiated effector memory CD45RA+ cells excluded. Specimen: naive CD8+ T cells sorted from blood. These receptors all stem from a man aged 30 to 39 in good health.

This clone has more than one count but fewer than ten. CDR3 residues: CASSLRTRVAIVSNIQYF. CDR3 nucleotide sequence: TGTGCCAGTAGTCTACGGACGAGGGTAGCGATAGTTTCAAACATTCAGTACTTC. The rearrangement joins TRBV19 to TRBJ2-4; perhaps TRBD2 as D (5 bases). The CDR3 extends over 18 amino acids. Germline V gene data show CDR1 as LNHDA and CDR2 as SQIVND (reference sequence). Trimming took 5 bases from V and 6 from J, leaving 26 bases between them. Based on the CDR3 plus reference TRBV19 and TRBJ2-4, the full variable domain is DGGITQSPKYLFRKEGQNVTLSCEQNLNHDAMYWYRQDPGQGLRLIYYSQIVNDFQKGDIAEGYSVSREKKESFPLTVTSAQKNPTAFYLCASSLRTRVAIVSNIQYFGAGTRLSVL.

This chain uses TRBV11-2 with TRBJ2-5; 9 bases line up with TRBD1. Germline CDR1 is SGHAT and CDR2 is FQNNGV. J gave up 5 bases and V 4 bases, and 8 bases lay outside the gene matches. This CDR3 contains 15 residues. CDR3 DNA sequence: TGTGCCAGCAGCTGGACACAGGGGGCTGGGGAGACCCAGTACTTC. Translating it yields CASSWTQGAGETQYF.

The chain recombines TRBV7-8 with TRBJ2-7; no clear D gene. Germline lookup yields CDR1 SGHVS and CDR2 FQNEAQ. The CDR3 runs 17 residues. The V and J ends lost 1 base and 4 bases respectively, with 20 bases between them. The CDR3 region has the DNA TGTGCCAGCAGCTTAGGTGACAAACATCCTCCTCGGTACGAGCAGTACTTC. This encodes CASSLGDKHPPRYEQYF.

The rearrangement uses TRBV28 and TRBJ2-1; TRBD1 matches 10 bases. The ends lost 5 bases at V and 1 base at J; junction bases unmatched: 11. Germline CDR1 and CDR2: MDHEN and SYDVKM. The CDR3 totals 18 residues. CDR3 DNA sequence: TGTGCCAGCAGTCTCCCGGGACAGGGGTCTCGATCCTACAATGAGCAGTTCTTC. It translates to CASSLPGQGSRSYNEQFF.

This chain joins TRBV7-9 and TRBJ1-2; 10 nucleotides agree with TRBD1. V lost 3 bases, J lost 8 bases, and 12 bases stayed unmatched. The CDR3 sequence is 16 residues long. Germline CDR1 SEHNR, CDR2 FQNEAQ (reference sequence). CDR3: CASSFAGTGALEGYTF. The CDR3 coding sequence is TGTGCCAGCAGCTTTGCAGGGACAGGGGCCCTGGAGGGCTACACCTTC.

The V call is TRBV7-9, the J call TRBJ1-1; possible D gene TRBD1, 6 bases. Trimming removed 6 bases from V and 1 base from J, with 18 bases in between. The germline V gene encodes CDR1 SEHNR and CDR2 FQNEAQ (reference sequence). The CDR3 extends over 16 amino acids. The DNA for the CDR3 is TGTGCCAGCAGACGACCACCGGACAGCCAGAACACTGAAGCTTTCTTT. Translating it yields CASRRPPDSQNTEAFF.

The chain employs TRBV7-2 and TRBJ2-2, with 10 bases matching TRBD2. The length of the CDR3 is 16 residues. V shed 4 bases, J shed 7 bases, and the junction held 9 bases outside the gene matches. CDR1 is SGHTA, CDR2 FQGNSA, per germline. The CDR3 here is CASSYPGTSVNGELFF. In DNA, the CDR3 is TGTGCCAGCAGCTATCCCGGGACTAGCGTCAACGGGGAGCTGTTTTTT.

This sequence joins TRBV27 and TRBJ2-5, with 7 bases aligning to TRBD1. The V gene's germline CDR1 is MNHEY and CDR2 SMNVEV (reference sequence). The CDR3 has 15 amino acids. Losses at the gene ends were 1 base for V and 3 bases for J; bases not matched to a gene: 5. CDR3 nucleotide sequence: TGTGCCAGCAGTTTATTTTTCGGGACAGAAGAGACCCAGTACTTC. This translates into CASSLFFGTEETQYF.

The chain carries TRBV29-1 and TRBJ2-7, with a possible D match to TRBD2 (5 bases). Germline lookup yields CDR1 SQVTM and CDR2 ANQGSEA. The V end was cut by 3 bases, the J end by 4 bases, with 10 bases between. The CDR3 contains 12 residues. The chain's CDR3 is CSVEVASYEQYF. Written as DNA, the CDR3 is TGCAGCGTTGAGGTAGCGTCGTACGAGCAGTACTTC.

This chain uses TRBV7-9 with TRBJ2-7, with D unclear. With 5 bases removed from V and 2 bases from J, the gap between germline ends came to 10 bases. This CDR3 region has 13 residues. Germline CDR1 is SEHNR and CDR2 is FQNEAQ (reference sequence). The CDR3 spells CASSQANTYEQYF. The CDR3, as DNA: TGTGCCAGCAGCCAAGCGAATACCTACGAGCAGTACTTC.

The chain employs TRBV6-6 and TRBJ2-5, with D uncertain. Germline V gene data show CDR1 as MNHNY and CDR2 as SVGAGI (reference sequence). The CDR3 sequence is 11 residues long. Trimming left V 8 bases short and J 4 bases short, with 8 bases between. The CDR3 is CASGKGETQYF. CDR3 DNA: TGTGCCAGCGGGAAGGGAGAGACCCAGTACTTC.

The J gene is TRBJ2-1, the V gene TRBV28, with 9 bases that match TRBD2. The CDR3 is 17 residues long. The trim removed 5 bases at V and 8 bases at J, leaving 16 bases unmatched. Germline V lookup: CDR1 MDHEN, CDR2 SYDVKM. CDR3 in amino acids: CASSPLLASGRIHEQFF. The CDR3 DNA reads as TGTGCCAGCAGTCCCCTACTTGCCAGCGGGAGGATCCATGAGCAGTTCTTC.